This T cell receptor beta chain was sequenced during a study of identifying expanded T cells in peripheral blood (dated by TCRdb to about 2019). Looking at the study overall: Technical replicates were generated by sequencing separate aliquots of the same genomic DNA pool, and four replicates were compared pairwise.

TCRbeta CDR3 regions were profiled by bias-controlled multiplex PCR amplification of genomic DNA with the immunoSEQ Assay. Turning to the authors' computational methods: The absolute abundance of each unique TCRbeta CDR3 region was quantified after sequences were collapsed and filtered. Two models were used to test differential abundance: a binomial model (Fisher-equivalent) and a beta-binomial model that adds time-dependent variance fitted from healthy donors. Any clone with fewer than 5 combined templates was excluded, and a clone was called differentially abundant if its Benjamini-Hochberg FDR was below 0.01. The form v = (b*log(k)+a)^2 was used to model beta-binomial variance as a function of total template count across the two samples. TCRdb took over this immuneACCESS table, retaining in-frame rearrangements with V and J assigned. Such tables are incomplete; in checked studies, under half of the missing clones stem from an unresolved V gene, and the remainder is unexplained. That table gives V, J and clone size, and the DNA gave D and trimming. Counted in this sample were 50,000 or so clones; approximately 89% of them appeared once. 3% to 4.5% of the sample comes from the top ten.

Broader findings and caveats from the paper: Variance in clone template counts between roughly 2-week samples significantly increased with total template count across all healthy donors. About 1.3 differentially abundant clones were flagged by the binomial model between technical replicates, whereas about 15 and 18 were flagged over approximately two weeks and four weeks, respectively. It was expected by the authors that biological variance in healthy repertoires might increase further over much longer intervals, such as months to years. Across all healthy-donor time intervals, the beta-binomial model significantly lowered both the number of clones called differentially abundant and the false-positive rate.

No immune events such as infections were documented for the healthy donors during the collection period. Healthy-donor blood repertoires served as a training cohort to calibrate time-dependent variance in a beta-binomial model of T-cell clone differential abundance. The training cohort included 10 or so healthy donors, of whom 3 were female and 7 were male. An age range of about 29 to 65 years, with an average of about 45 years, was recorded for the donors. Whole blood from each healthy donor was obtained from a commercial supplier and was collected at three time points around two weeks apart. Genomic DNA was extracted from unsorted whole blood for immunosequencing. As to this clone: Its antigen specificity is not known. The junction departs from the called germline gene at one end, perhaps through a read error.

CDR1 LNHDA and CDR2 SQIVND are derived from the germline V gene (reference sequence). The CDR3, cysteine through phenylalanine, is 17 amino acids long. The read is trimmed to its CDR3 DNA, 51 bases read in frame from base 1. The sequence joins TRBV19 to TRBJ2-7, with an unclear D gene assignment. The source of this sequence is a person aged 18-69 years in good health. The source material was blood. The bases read TGTGCCAGTAGTATACAATTCGCGGCCGGAACCTCCTTCGAGCAGTACTTC. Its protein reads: CASSIQFAAGTSFEQYF.